The rows below give T cell receptor beta chains drawn from one sample of a study of control samples from healthy donors and cancer patients. Profiled with immunoSEQ multiplex PCR; TCRdb holds only in-frame clones, not every one. The table includes roughly 98,000 clones, about four fifths detected once. Sequenced material: blood. The receptors originated from a woman aged 55-70 years in good health. The CDR3 runs from the conserved cysteine through the conserved F or W. A D gene is named only where the DNA matches it firmly. Expanded clones get a size class; other rows say once, few or many, or leave the size out.

D gene	clone size	V gene	J gene	CDR3 protein	CDR3 DNA
.	.	TRBV21-1	TRBJ1-2	CASSKLGADYGYTF	TGTGCCAGCAGCAAATTGGGGGCAGACTATGGCTACACCTTC
.	few	TRBV19	TRBJ2-2	CASSIRGGATGELFF	TGTGCCAGTAGTATTAGGGGGGGTGCCACCGGGGAGCTGTTTTTT
.	.	TRBV5-1	TRBJ2-2	CASSLVHTGELFF	TGCGCCAGCAGCTTGGTCCACACCGGGGAGCTGTTTTTT
TRBD1	once	TRBV11-3	TRBJ2-7	CASSLDRDRGLEQYF	TGTGCCAGCAGCTTAGATCGGGACAGGGGGCTCGAGCAGTACTTC
TRBD2	.	TRBV5-4	TRBJ2-1	CASSLSVGGERANEQFF	TGTGCCAGCAGCTTGAGTGTGGGGGGGGAGCGGGCTAATGAGCAGTTCTTC
.	once	TRBV4-1	TRBJ1-4	CASSQDSWALGEKLFF	TGCGCCAGCAGCCAAGATTCTTGGGCGCTAGGTGAAAAACTGTTTTTT
TRBD2	.	TRBV7-2	TRBJ2-3	CASSFRASGGGTDTQYF	TGTGCCAGCAGCTTTAGAGCTAGCGGGGGGGGCACAGATACGCAGTATTTT
.	.	TRBV2	TRBJ2-3	CASSDDASSSTDTQYF	TGTGCCAGCAGTGATGACGCTAGTTCGAGCACAGATACGCAGTATTTT
.	.	TRBV19	TRBJ1-2	CASSIGRVNYGYTF	TGTGCCAGTAGTATAGGGAGAGTTAACTATGGCTACACCTTC
TRBD2	.	TRBV13	TRBJ2-3	CASSSLNSGAGVRDTQYF	TGTGCCAGCAGCTCCCTTAATAGTGGGGCGGGAGTTCGTGATACGCAGTATTTT
.	.	TRBV7-2	TRBJ1-5	CASSLGLSGQPQHF	TGTGCCAGCAGCCTAGGGCTCAGCGGACAGCCCCAGCATTTT